A single sample gave rise to the 28 T cell receptor beta chains below, sequenced in a study of T cells in localized non-small cell lung cancer. Produced via immunoSEQ multiplex PCR; TCRdb's table is partial and in-frame only. This sample has around 1,700 clones, with 34% found just once. Source: lung tumor tissue, taken before any cancer treatment. Receptor source: a male donor at least 60 years old with stage III squamous cell lung carcinoma.

The chain recombines TRBV6-8 with TRBJ1-4; the D is unclear. Trimming left V 5 bases short and J 3 bases short, with 7 bases between. CDR3 size: 13 residues. CDR1 is MNHGY, CDR2 SAAAGT, per germline. CDR3 loop: CASSPPPNEKLFF. CDR3 bases: TGTGCCAGCAGTCCCCCGCCTAATGAAAAACTGTTTTTT.

The rearrangement joins TRBV6-8 to TRBJ2-6; D is perhaps TRBD1 (5 bases). The V and J ends lost 6 bases and 4 bases respectively, with 13 bases between them. The CDR3 runs 15 residues. Germline lookup yields CDR1 MNHGY and CDR2 SAAAGT. The CDR3 region has the DNA TGTGCCAGCAGCCCTCAGGGTGCGGGGGCCAACGTCCTGACTTTC. Translation: CASSPQGAGANVLTF.

The rearrangement uses TRBV30 and TRBJ1-4; the match to TRBD1 covers 11 bases. CDR3 size: 13 residues. The V gene end was trimmed by 8 bases and the J gene end by 4 bases; junction bases not matched to a gene: 3. The germline V gene has CDR1 GTSNPN and CDR2 SVGIG (reference sequence). The CDR3 protein is CAVDRGLNEKLFF. The CDR3 nucleotides read TGTGCCGTGGACAGGGGGCTTAATGAAAAACTGTTTTTT.

This clone has just a few counts. The J gene is TRBJ2-1, the V gene TRBV10-3; TRBD1 agrees at 8 bases. V trimming: 0 bases; J trimming: 8 bases; junction bases outside the gene matches: 3. Germline V CDR1 and CDR2: ENHRY, SYGVKD. The CDR3 sequence is 14 residues long. CDR3 amino acids: CAISESAGGDEQFF. As DNA, the CDR3 is TGTGCCATCAGTGAGTCAGCAGGGGGCGATGAGCAGTTCTTC.

The CDR3 bases are TGTGCCAGCTCGTTCAGAGGGGATACGCAGTATTTT. It is translated as CASSFRGDTQYF. J is TRBJ2-3 and V is TRBV9, with D possibly being TRBD2 (5 bases). Trimming took 7 bases from V and 6 from J, leaving 12 bases between them. This CDR3 is 12 amino acids long. Per germline, CDR1 SGDLS and CDR2 YYNGEE.

The rearrangement links TRBV30 to TRBJ1-6; TRBD1 is a possible D gene (5 bases). There are 17 residues in the CDR3. Germline V gene lookup returns CDR1 GTSNPN and CDR2 SVGIG (reference sequence). Trimming shortened V by 4 bases and J by 0 bases, and 16 bases separated the two germline ends. The CDR3 bases are TGTGCCTGGACGAAAGTGGCAGGGAGCTCCTATAATTCACCCCTCCACTTT. This codes for CAWTKVAGSSYNSPLHF.

The genes are TRBV28 and TRBJ1-5, with D maybe TRBD1 (6 bases). V was shortened by 8 bases and J by 1 base, with 12 bases between the two germline ends. Germline V CDR1 and CDR2: MDHEN, SYDVKM. This CDR3 is 14 amino acids long. This CDR3 reads CASLRTGSNQPQHF. CDR3 nucleotide sequence: TGTGCCAGCCTTAGAACAGGGAGCAATCAGCCCCAGCATTTT. Using reference TRBV28 and TRBJ1-5 for the parts outside the CDR3, the full variable domain is DVKVTQSSRYLVKRTGEKVFLECVQDMDHENMFWYRQDPGLGLRLIYFSYDVKMKEKGDIPEGYSVSREKKERFSLILESASTNQTSMYLCASLRTGSNQPQHFGDGTRLSIL.

This clone is medium-sized (0.01 to 0.1%). J is TRBJ2-5 and V is TRBV11-3, with D possibly TRBD1 on 5 matching bases. Germline CDR1 SGHNT, CDR2 YENEEA. This CDR3 is 14 amino acids long. Trimming pared 3 bases from V and 6 bases from J, leaving 14 bases between. CDR3 region: CASSLSAGKKTQYF. The CDR3 nucleotides are TGTGCCAGCAGCTTGAGCGCAGGGAAAAAGACCCAGTACTTC.

This clone has just one count. The rearrangement joins TRBV19 to TRBJ1-5; the D gene is possibly TRBD1 (5 bases). The CDR3 covers 13 residues. Germline V lookup: CDR1 LNHDA, CDR2 SQIVND (reference sequence). The V end was cut by 6 bases, the J end by 7 bases, with 13 bases between. CDR3 sequence reads: CASRQGLGQPQHF. In nucleotides, the CDR3 is TGTGCCAGTAGGCAGGGTTTAGGCCAGCCCCAGCATTTT.

This clone counts as medium-sized (0.01 to 0.1%). The rearrangement links TRBV9 to TRBJ2-1, with a possible D match to TRBD1 (5 bases). CDR1 and CDR2 (germline): SGDLS, YYNGEE. The CDR3 is 15 amino acids. Deletions cut 0 bases from V and 1 base from J, with 8 bases between. CDR3 in amino acids: CASSVVGESYNEQFF. CDR3 coding DNA: TGTGCCAGCAGCGTAGTAGGGGAATCCTACAATGAGCAGTTCTTC.

This clone turned up a few times. This chain links TRBV6-8 with TRBJ2-1; D gene ambiguous. The CDR3 has 14 residues. Germline-derived CDR1 and CDR2 are MNHGY and SAAAGT. V lost 5 bases and J lost 0, with 8 bases in between. DNA for the CDR3: TGTGCCAGCAGTCTAGGAAGCTCCTACAATGAGCAGTTCTTC. Translating it yields CASSLGSSYNEQFF.

This clone was seen only a few times. The V call is TRBV11-3, the J call TRBJ2-7; D is possibly TRBD2 (5 bases). Germline CDR1 and CDR2: SGHNT and YENEEA. CDR3 size: 16 residues. V was trimmed by 6 bases and J by 2 bases, leaving 20 bases between them. The CDR3 nucleotides read TGTGCCAGCAGTCCACCTACTCCCGCGGGCGCCTACGAGCAGTACTTC. Translating it yields CASSPPTPAGAYEQYF.

By its share, this clone is medium-sized. The chain recombines TRBV11-3 with TRBJ1-3; a possible D gene is TRBD1 (6 bases). The CDR3 has 14 residues. Deletions cut 1 base from V and 4 bases from J, with 8 bases between. CDR1 and CDR2 (germline): SGHNT, YENEEA. Written as DNA, the CDR3 is TGTGCCAGCAGCTTAGGACAGGCCGGAAACACCATATATTTT. Protein product: CASSLGQAGNTIYF.

This chain uses TRBV6-8 with TRBJ2-3; 11 nucleotides agree with TRBD1. Germline V lookup: CDR1 MNHGY, CDR2 SAAAGT. There are 16 residues in the CDR3. The V gene end was trimmed by 6 bases and the J gene end by 3 bases; junction bases not matched to a gene: 8. The chain's CDR3 is CASSRDRGVRTDTQYF. The CDR3 DNA is TGTGCCAGCAGCCGGGACAGGGGGGTTCGTACAGATACGCAGTATTTT.

The DNA of the CDR3 is TGTGCTAGTGGTTTGTACAACACAGATACGCAGTATTTT. Residues: CASGLYNTDTQYF. The V and J genes are TRBV12-5 and TRBJ2-3; D uncertain. The CDR3 is 13 amino acids. The V gene's germline CDR1 is LGHNT and CDR2 FRNRAP. V lost 2 bases, J lost 2 bases, and 5 bases lay in between.

This rearrangement joins TRBV18 to TRBJ2-5, with D perhaps TRBD2 (5 bases). The CDR3 totals 14 residues. V was trimmed by 3 bases and J by 1 base, leaving 9 bases between them. Germline CDR1 KGHSH, CDR2 LQKENI. CDR3: CASSPGSAQETQYF. Written as DNA, the CDR3 is TGTGCCAGCTCACCGGGGAGCGCCCAAGAGACCCAGTACTTC.

This clone was counted only a few times. The genes are TRBV9 and TRBJ1-6; 7 nucleotides match TRBD1. The junction had 11 bases not matched to a gene; V was cut back by 2 bases and J by 9 bases. The CDR3 covers 16 residues. CDR1 SGDLS and CDR2 YYNGEE come from the germline V gene. The CDR3, as DNA: TGTGCCAGCAGCGTGGCCGACAGGGCATTAGGTTCACCCCTCCACTTT. Its translation is CASSVADRALGSPLHF.

In this sample, this clone turned up a few times. This rearrangement joins TRBV6-8 to TRBJ2-2, with D perhaps matching TRBD2 (5 bases). Germline CDR1 is MNHGY and CDR2 is SAAAGT. V dropped 11 bases and J dropped 4 bases, with 11 bases sitting between them. The CDR3 has 12 amino acids. The CDR3 is CAGRGATGELFF. The CDR3 coding sequence is TGTGCCGGACGGGGAGCCACCGGGGAGCTGTTTTTT.

The V call is TRBV29-1, the J call TRBJ2-7, with D perhaps being TRBD1 or TRBD2 (5 bases each). V lost 6 bases and J lost 3, with 12 bases in between. Germline V CDR1 and CDR2: SQVTM, ANQGSEA. The CDR3 extends over 12 amino acids. The CDR3 reads CSVGDGNYEQYF. The CDR3, as DNA: TGCAGCGTCGGGGACGGGAACTACGAGCAGTACTTC.

The chain recombines TRBV14 with TRBJ1-1; no clear D. This CDR3 is built from 13 residues. V lost 5 bases to trimming and J lost 1 base, with 8 bases between them. The germline gives CDR1 SGHDN, CDR2 FVKESK. CDR3 amino acids: CASSNRQNTEAFF. CDR3 DNA sequence: TGTGCCAGCAGCAACCGACAGAACACTGAAGCTTTCTTT.

The chain has TRBV11-3 and TRBJ2-7, with TRBD1 matching over 9 bases. Germline V lookup: CDR1 SGHNT, CDR2 YENEEA. The CDR3 covers 14 residues. V lost 4 bases and J lost 3; bases outside the gene matches: 4. The CDR3 bases are TGTGCCAGCAGCTCCGACAGGGGGATCTACGAGCAGTACTTC. This encodes CASSSDRGIYEQYF.

V usage is TRBV18 and J usage is TRBJ2-5; 9 bases are a match to TRBD1. The J segment lost 4 bases and the V segment lost 4 bases, leaving 7 bases of the junction unmatched. This CDR3 has 15 residues. Germline V CDR1 and CDR2: KGHSH, LQKENI. The CDR3 DNA is TGTGCCAGCTCACTATGGGACAGGGTAACAGAGACCCAGTACTTC. The encoded protein is CASSLWDRVTETQYF.

This chain uses TRBV19 with TRBJ1-3; D uncertain. The CDR3 has 17 amino acids. CDR1 and CDR2 from the germline V gene are LNHDA and SQIVND (reference sequence). Trimming removed 10 bases from V and 0 bases from J, with 22 bases in between. The CDR3 spells CATTRAPHVASGNTIYF. Here the CDR3 DNA reads TGTGCCACCACTCGGGCACCGCACGTTGCCTCTGGAAACACCATATATTTT.

V and J are TRBV18 and TRBJ1-2; no definite D call. Trimming removed 2 bases at V and 6 bases at J, with 13 bases between. The germline CDR1 and CDR2 sequences are KGHSH and LQKENI. The CDR3 is 14 residues long. The CDR3 sequence: CASSPSAGRDGYTF. The DNA of the CDR3 is TGTGCCAGCTCACCATCGGCAGGCCGGGATGGCTACACCTTC.

This clone has a handful of counts. This sequence joins TRBV11-3 and TRBJ1-1; TRBD1 might be the D (5 bases). Germline V CDR1 and CDR2: SGHNT, YENEEA. The ends were cut back, 5 bases at V and 5 bases at J, with 15 bases in the middle. The CDR3 covers 14 residues. CDR3: CASSPRRGKTEAFF. Here the CDR3 DNA reads TGTGCCAGCAGCCCACGGAGGGGCAAGACTGAAGCTTTCTTT.

This clone showed up just a few times. The V and J genes are TRBV10-2 and TRBJ2-5; D unclear. V was shortened by 7 bases and J by 2 bases, with 8 bases between the two germline ends. The CDR3 is 12 amino acids. In germline, CDR1 is WSHSY, CDR2 SAAADI. The CDR3 spells CASMDGQETQYF. CDR3 coding DNA: TGCGCCAGCATGGACGGACAAGAGACCCAGTACTTC.

The CDR3 reads CASTATPLSGANVLTF. As DNA, the CDR3 is TGTGCCAGCACAGCGACCCCCCTCTCTGGGGCCAACGTCCTGACTTTC. This rearrangement joins TRBV18 to TRBJ2-6; the D is unclear. Germline V gene lookup returns CDR1 KGHSH and CDR2 LQKENI. Trimming left V 8 bases short and J 0 bases short, with 14 bases between. This CDR3 comprises 16 residues.

This chain links TRBV19 with TRBJ2-1; D is perhaps TRBD2 (5 bases). The V end was cut by 7 bases, the J end by 7 bases, with 11 bases between. CDR1 and CDR2 from the germline V gene are LNHDA and SQIVND (reference sequence). The CDR3 is made up of 12 amino acids. This CDR3 is CASTTGRNEQFF. CDR3 DNA: TGTGCCAGTACCACGGGAAGAAATGAGCAGTTCTTC.